Shown below are 26 T cell receptor beta chains from a single sample sequenced in a study of blood T cell repertoires in COVID-19. Using immunoSEQ multiplex PCR, the repertoire was profiled, and TCRdb retains in-frame clones only, with some absent. Here the sample spans roughly 190,000 clones, more than 75% being singletons. The source material was peripheral blood. The source of these receptors is a man aged 35-49 years with active or convalescent COVID-19.

CDR3 bases: TGTGCCACCAGCAGAAACAGTCAAGAGACCCAGTACTTC. Protein product: CATSRNSQETQYF. J is TRBJ2-5 and V is TRBV15; D call uncertain. CDR3 size: 13 residues. Germline CDR1 reads LNHNV; CDR2 reads YYDKDF (reference sequence). Trimming removed 2 bases at V and 2 bases at J, with 6 bases between. The entire variable domain, with the rest obtained from reference TRBV15 and TRBJ2-5, is as follows: DAMVIQNPRYQVTQFGKPVTLSCSQTLNHNVMYWYQQKSSQAPKLLFHYYDKDFNNEADTPDNFQSRRPNTSFCFLDIRSPGLGDTAMYLCATSRNSQETQYFGPGTRLLVL.

The gene calls are TRBV2 and TRBJ2-1; 9 bases are shared with TRBD2. With V trimmed by 2 bases and J by 6 bases, 5 bases remained unmatched. The CDR3 is made up of 15 amino acids. Germline V gene lookup returns CDR1 SNHLY and CDR2 FYNNEI. The CDR3 spells CASSERAGGSNEQFF. DNA of the CDR3: TGTGCCAGCAGTGAAAGAGCGGGGGGTAGCAATGAGCAGTTCTTC.

The chain links TRBV19 to TRBJ1-2; TRBD1 agrees at 8 bases. Germline CDR1 and CDR2: LNHDA and SQIVND (reference sequence). CDR3 length equals 15 residues. V lost 6 bases, J lost 4 bases, and 10 bases stayed unmatched. The CDR3 protein is CASRDGLDRVYGYTF. The DNA for the CDR3 is TGTGCCAGTAGGGATGGACTGGACAGGGTCTATGGCTACACCTTC.

The chain carries TRBV29-1 and TRBJ1-1, with 7 bases aligning to TRBD1. CDR1 and CDR2 from the germline V gene are SQVTM and ANQGSEA. There are 13 residues in the CDR3. J lost 7 bases, V lost 3 bases, and 8 bases had no gene match. Written as DNA, the CDR3 is TGCAGCGTTGATCGGACAGGAGGGGGTGAAGCTTTCTTT. Translation: CSVDRTGGGEAFF.

This chain uses TRBV9 with TRBJ2-7, with 9 nucleotides matching TRBD2. CDR3 length: 14 residues. CDR1 and CDR2 (germline): SGDLS, YYNGEE. V lost 0 bases, J lost 6 bases, and 4 bases stayed unmatched. The CDR3 DNA reads as TGTGCCAGCAGCGTAGGCCGTAGCGGGAGCGAGCAGTACTTC. The encoded protein is CASSVGRSGSEQYF.

The J gene is TRBJ2-6, the V gene TRBV7-9, with TRBD1 as a possible D gene (5 bases). The CDR3 spans 18 residues. Germline V gene sequence: CDR1 SEHNR, CDR2 FQNEAQ (reference sequence). Trimming stripped 3 bases from V and 2 bases from J, with 17 bases between. The chain's CDR3 is CASSLYRFHPPGANVLTF. The CDR3 region has the DNA TGTGCCAGCAGCTTGTACAGGTTCCACCCCCCTGGGGCCAACGTCCTGACTTTC.

The V gene is TRBV6-5, the J gene TRBJ1-3; D uncertain. Germline V gene sequence: CDR1 MNHEY, CDR2 SVGAGI. V dropped 0 bases and J dropped 2 bases, with 8 bases sitting between them. The CDR3 spans 15 residues. CDR3 protein: CASSYSGGTGNTIYF. Written as DNA, the CDR3 is TGTGCCAGCAGTTACTCGGGAGGGACTGGAAACACCATATATTTT.

This rearrangement joins TRBV4-3 to TRBJ2-1; 10 nucleotides match TRBD2. The CDR3 consists of 15 residues. Germline V gene sequence: CDR1 LGHNA, CDR2 YSLEER. V dropped 0 bases and J dropped 6; count of bases not matched to a gene: 2. CDR3 protein: CASSQDRLAGNEQFF. The CDR3 DNA reads as TGCGCCAGCAGCCAAGATCGACTAGCGGGCAATGAGCAGTTCTTC.

V usage is TRBV30 and J usage is TRBJ2-3; 12 positions match TRBD2. Germline-derived CDR1 and CDR2 are GTSNPN and SVGIG (reference sequence). This CDR3 contains 18 residues. The V segment lost 1 base and the J segment 1 base; nucleotides outside the gene matches: 9. The CDR3 DNA follows: TGTGCCTGGAGTGGCGGACTAGCGGGAAAGGGGGGCACAGATACGCAGTATTTT. This gives the protein CAWSGGLAGKGGTDTQYF.

This clone has a single count. The chain employs TRBV2 and TRBJ2-1; 10 bases line up with TRBD1. The germline V gene encodes CDR1 SNHLY and CDR2 FYNNEI. This CDR3 is built from 14 residues. The junction had 3 bases not matched to a gene; V was cut back by 6 bases and J by 4 bases. CDR3 protein: CASRMDRGYNEQFF. The CDR3 DNA follows: TGTGCCAGCAGAATGGACAGGGGGTACAATGAGCAGTTCTTC. Combining the CDR3 with reference TRBV2 and TRBJ2-1 gives the whole variable domain EPEVTQTPSHQVTQMGQEVILRCVPISNHLYFYWYRQILGQKVEFLVSFYNNEISEKSEIFDDQFSVERPDGSNFTLKIRSTKLEDSAMYFCASRMDRGYNEQFFGPGTRLTVL.

The chain employs TRBV27 and TRBJ1-1; D not certain. This CDR3 has 15 residues. The germline V gene encodes CDR1 MNHEY and CDR2 SMNVEV (reference sequence). Trimming shortened V by 3 bases and J by 1 base, and 12 bases separated the two germline ends. The CDR3 DNA follows: TGTGCCAGCAGTTTTGCAGGAATCCCGAACACTGAAGCTTTCTTT. Its translation is CASSFAGIPNTEAFF.

With respect to this clone: At one end, the junction sequence differs from germline, possibly due to a read error. The chain is built from TRBV5-1 and TRBJ2-5; D is undetermined. CDR3 size: 14 residues. From germline, CDR1 is SGHRS and CDR2 YFSETQ. In DNA form, the CDR3 reads TGCGCCAGCAGGTTGGCGTACGACTTAGAGACCCAGTACTTC. It translates to CASRLAYDLETQYF.

The V gene is TRBV18, the J gene TRBJ2-1; 14 bases are shared with TRBD2. Trimming removed 2 bases from V and 7 bases from J; junction bases left unmatched: 4. The CDR3 spans 16 residues. CDR1 is KGHSH, CDR2 LQKENI, per germline. The CDR3 protein is CASSPSRTSGGNEQFF. Here the CDR3 DNA reads TGTGCCAGCTCACCATCGAGGACTAGCGGGGGGAATGAGCAGTTCTTC.

The chain couples TRBV6-5 to TRBJ1-1, with TRBD1 matching over 9 bases. Germline-derived CDR1 and CDR2 are MNHEY and SVGAGI. The length of the CDR3 is 14 residues. Trimming removed 2 bases from V and 7 bases from J; junction bases left unmatched: 5. The CDR3 region is CASSYAGDRVEAFF. CDR3 coding DNA: TGTGCCAGCAGTTACGCAGGGGACAGGGTTGAAGCTTTCTTT.

The genes are TRBV11-2 and TRBJ2-7, with D perhaps matching TRBD1 (6 bases). Germline values: CDR1 SGHAT, CDR2 FQNNGV. V was cut by 3 bases and J by 2 bases, with 17 bases left in between. This CDR3 contains 16 residues. DNA of the CDR3: TGTGCCAGCAGCTTCCACCATCCGGGACAAACCTACGAGCAGTACTTC. Protein sequence: CASSFHHPGQTYEQYF.

V usage is TRBV2 and J usage is TRBJ1-2; D might be TRBD1 (6 bases). V lost 8 bases and J 4 bases, leaving 14 bases between the germline ends. This CDR3 comprises 13 residues. Looked up from germline, CDR1 is SNHLY and CDR2 is FYNNEI. The CDR3 protein is CASGGRDVYGYTF. CDR3 sequence (DNA): TGTGCCAGCGGGGGCCGGGACGTCTATGGCTACACCTTC.

This clone was counted a few times. V is TRBV6-5 and J is TRBJ1-1; 10 bases agree with TRBD1. This CDR3 has 16 residues. Germline V gives CDR1 MNHEY, CDR2 SVGAGI. The J segment lost 5 bases and the V segment lost 3 bases, leaving 9 bases of the junction unmatched. The CDR3 region has the DNA TGTGCCAGCAGTTATTCCGGGACAGGGGTCGGGACTGAAGCTTTCTTT. Protein sequence: CASSYSGTGVGTEAFF.

The chain couples TRBV7-8 to TRBJ1-2; D unresolved. V dropped 5 bases and J dropped 7 bases, with 8 bases sitting between them. The CDR3 is 11 amino acids. The germline V gene has CDR1 SGHVS and CDR2 FQNEAQ. The CDR3 region has the DNA TGTGCCAGCAGCCCCGGGAGTGGCTACACCTTC. Amino acids: CASSPGSGYTF.

The rearrangement uses TRBV5-1 and TRBJ2-1; TRBD1 matches 9 bases. J gave up 5 bases and V 3 bases, and 9 bases lay outside the gene matches. The CDR3 spans 16 residues. From germline, CDR1 is SGHRS and CDR2 YFSETQ. CDR3 in DNA: TGCGCCAGCAGCTATACTGCCGGGACAGGGAACAATGAGCAGTTCTTC. Protein product: CASSYTAGTGNNEQFF.

The chain uses TRBV11-2 and TRBJ1-1, with 9 nucleotides matching TRBD1. V was pared by 4 bases and J by 7 bases, with 13 bases of the junction left unmatched. This CDR3 is built from 16 residues. Germline V gene data show CDR1 as SGHAT and CDR2 as FQNNGV. CDR3 nucleotide sequence: TGTGCCAGCAGCTCATACACAGGGGGCGGTATCGGTGAAGCTTTCTTT. It yields the protein CASSSYTGGGIGEAFF.

The CDR3 bases are TGCGCCAGCAGCCCTGACAGGGTGATGAAAGCTTTCTTT. It yields the protein CASSPDRVMKAFF. V usage is TRBV23-1 and J usage is TRBJ1-1, with TRBD1 matching over 7 bases. TRBV23-1 carries the ORF label, with uncertain function. This CDR3 spans 13 amino acids. Germline trimming cut 6 bases from V and 9 bases from J; bases unmatched to any gene: 10.

In its sample, this clone was seen a few times. The chain has TRBV5-1 and TRBJ2-7, with 9 bases aligning to TRBD2. This CDR3 comprises 16 residues. Per germline, CDR1 SGHRS and CDR2 YFSETQ. V lost 0 bases, J lost 4 bases, and 8 bases stayed unmatched. Here the CDR3 reads CASSLALAGRSYEQYF. CDR3 coding DNA: TGCGCCAGCAGCTTGGCGCTAGCGGGAAGGTCTTACGAGCAGTACTTC.

The gene calls are TRBV19 and TRBJ1-1; D gene unclear. The CDR3 runs 12 residues. Trimming took off 8 bases at V and 0 bases at J, with 7 bases between the two ends. Germline CDR1 and CDR2: LNHDA and SQIVND (reference sequence). CDR3: CASRDLNTEAFF. The CDR3 bases are TGTGCCAGTCGGGATTTGAACACTGAAGCTTTCTTT.

The J gene is TRBJ1-2, the V gene TRBV28, with TRBD1 matching 7 bases. Trimming at V came to 10 bases and at J to 4 bases, leaving 12 bases not matched to a gene. CDR1 and CDR2 from the germline V gene are MDHEN and SYDVKM. CDR3 length: 14 residues. CDR3 loop: CATLGEGAGYGYTF. The CDR3 nucleotides are TGTGCCACCCTGGGTGAGGGGGCAGGCTATGGCTACACCTTC.

The chain uses TRBV6-2 or TRBV6-3 and TRBJ1-2, with 8 bases fitting TRBD1. Unmatched junction bases numbered 18, after V lost 6 bases and J lost 0 bases. Germline V CDR1 and CDR2: MNHEY, SVGEGT. This CDR3 region has 19 residues. For the CDR3, the DNA is TGTGCCAGCAGCCCAGGGGGCGGGCAACACCGGAACGCTAACTATGGCTACACCTTC. Its translation is CASSPGGGQHRNANYGYTF.

J is TRBJ1-2 and V is TRBV10-3, with TRBD1 identical over 7 bases. CDR3 length: 17 amino acids. With V trimmed by 1 base and J by 4 bases, 12 bases remained unmatched. Germline V gene data show CDR1 as ENHRY and CDR2 as SYGVKD. The CDR3 sequence: CAISELRPGTASYGYTF. The CDR3 region has the DNA TGTGCCATCAGTGAGTTGCGCCCCGGGACAGCCTCCTATGGCTACACCTTC.